This T cell receptor beta chain was obtained from a study of blood T cell repertoires in COVID-19. Study-wide background: Samples of COVID-19 (acute and convalescent) were obtained from the United States, Italy and Spain. PBMCs, B-cell-depleted T cells, or T cells provided the cDNA or gDNA that made up the material.

With respect to this clone: Within the sample, other DNA sequences also encode this same CDR3.

After removal of 6 bases from V and 0 bases from J, the junction contained 0 bases not matched to a gene. CDR3 size: 13 residues. The germline CDR1 and CDR2 sequences are SNHLY and FYNNEI. Sequencing used immunoSEQ multiplex PCR; TCRdb keeps in-frame clones, though not all of them. This table has about 100,000 clones, 87% appearing once. The receptor was isolated from a man younger than 45 in a cohort sampled during active COVID-19. Sequencing was carried out using peripheral blood. This chain links TRBV2 with TRBJ2-7; 9 nucleotides match TRBD1. The CDR3, as DNA: TGTGCCAGCAGGGGACAGGGCTCCTACGAGCAGTACTTC. Protein: CASRGQGSYEQYF. Full variable domain (missing parts from reference TRBV2 and TRBJ2-7): EPEVTQTPSHQVTQMGQEVILRCVPISNHLYFYWYRQILGQKVEFLVSFYNNEISEKSEIFDDQFSVERPDGSNFTLKIRSTKLEDSAMYFCASRGQGSYEQYFGPGTRLTVT.